Included here is one T cell receptor beta chain sequence, with context. The sample is drawn from a study of T cell changes during pregnancy in multiple sclerosis. The CDR3 is 14 residues long. V was pared by 3 bases and J by 0 bases, with 5 bases of the junction left unmatched. CDR1 and CDR2 (germline): GTSNPN, SVGIG (reference sequence). Libraries were prepared by immunoSEQ multiplex PCR; TCRdb keeps only in-frame clonotypes and omits some of them. This table has under 25,000 clones, roughly 84% appearing once. The TCR sequence derives from a female donor with multiple sclerosis, enrolled in a pregnancy study. The chain is built from TRBV30 and TRBJ2-7, with 7 bases matching TRBD1. The sequencing used CD8+ T cells from peripheral blood mononuclear cells, collected before pregnancy. The CDR3 DNA reads TGTGCCTGGAGGGACAGGCGGAGCTCCTACGAGCAGTACTTC. Its protein product is CAWRDRRSSYEQYF.